One sample yielded the 15 T cell receptor beta chains listed below, sequenced in a study of blood T cell repertoires in COVID-19. Libraries were prepared by immunoSEQ multiplex PCR; TCRdb keeps only in-frame clonotypes and omits some of them. The sample lists over 150,000 clones, approximately 85% occurring once. Sequencing used PBMCs or T cells enriched from blood (not recorded which). The receptors come from a man aged 35 to 55 who had recovered from COVID-19.

This chain uses TRBV9 with TRBJ2-7, with D tentatively TRBD1 (6 bases). Germline V gene sequence: CDR1 SGDLS, CDR2 YYNGEE. The length of the CDR3 is 13 residues. V gave up 8 bases and J gave up 0 bases, with 12 bases separating them. The CDR3 DNA reads as TGTGCCAGTGGACCGGGACACTCCTACGAGCAGTACTTC. Residues: CASGPGHSYEQYF.

The chain has TRBV28 and TRBJ1-2; 9 positions agree with TRBD1. The CDR3 sequence is 16 residues long. CDR1 MDHEN and CDR2 SYDVKM come from the germline V gene. The ends lost 3 bases at V and 4 bases at J; junction bases unmatched: 9. The CDR3: CASSLGGQGARYGYTF. DNA for the CDR3: TGTGCCAGCAGTTTGGGGGGACAGGGTGCACGCTATGGCTACACCTTC.

This clone was detected once. The rearrangement joins TRBV13 to TRBJ1-1; no clear D gene. Germline V gene lookup returns CDR1 PRHDT and CDR2 FYEKMQ (reference sequence). CDR3 size: 12 residues. V gave up 2 bases and J gave up 1 base, with 2 bases separating them. The CDR3 nucleotides read TGTGCCAGCAGCTTACAGAACACTGAAGCTTTCTTT. Protein: CASSLQNTEAFF.

The chain recombines TRBV4-1 with TRBJ2-1, with D perhaps matching TRBD2 (6 bases). V lost 2 bases to trimming and J lost 11 bases, with 16 bases between them. In germline, CDR1 is MGHRA, CDR2 YSYEKL. This CDR3 contains 14 residues. The CDR3 reads CASSQTGGSGQQFF. CDR3 DNA: TGCGCCAGCAGCCAAACTGGAGGGTCCGGGCAGCAGTTCTTC.

The V gene is TRBV6-2 or TRBV6-3, the J gene TRBJ1-3; weak D call: TRBD1 (5 bases). Germline V lookup: CDR1 MNHEY, CDR2 SVGEGT. CDR3 length: 16 residues. Trimming removed 2 bases from V and 0 bases from J, with 11 bases in between. The CDR3: CASSYSLGLSGNTIYF. CDR3 coding DNA: TGTGCCAGCAGTTACAGTCTGGGGCTCTCTGGAAACACCATATATTTT.

The chain links TRBV3-1 (or the pseudogene TRBV3-2) to TRBJ1-6; D gene unclear. Germline V lookup: CDR1 LGHDT, CDR2 YNNKEL (reference sequence). Trimming cost V 4 bases and J 0 bases, with 13 bases left between them. CDR3 size: 17 residues. The CDR3 spells CASSRPLGNSYNSPLHF. CDR3 nucleotide sequence: TGTGCCAGCAGCCGCCCCCTGGGCAACTCCTATAATTCACCCCTCCACTTT.

The chain has TRBV19 and TRBJ2-7; 9 bases are shared with TRBD1. Germline CDR1 is LNHDA and CDR2 is SQIVND (reference sequence). J was trimmed by 3 bases and V by 5 bases; bases with no gene match: 5. This CDR3 is built from 14 residues. CDR3 protein: CASSDGQGYYEQYF. CDR3 bases: TGTGCCAGTAGTGACGGACAGGGGTACTACGAGCAGTACTTC.

In this sample, this clone turned up once. The chain couples TRBV19 to TRBJ1-1; D is unresolved. This CDR3 has 13 residues. The V gene's germline CDR1 is LNHDA and CDR2 SQIVND (reference sequence). The germline V and J ends were trimmed by 5 bases and 4 bases, with 11 bases remaining between them. CDR3 sequence (DNA): TGTGCCAGTAGTGACCGAGGGAGCACTGAAGCTTTCTTT. Residues: CASSDRGSTEAFF.

This chain uses TRBV28 with TRBJ2-1, with 14 positions matching TRBD2. Looked up from germline, CDR1 is MDHEN and CDR2 is SYDVKM. Unmatched junction bases numbered 8, after V lost 6 bases and J lost 1 base. The CDR3 sequence is 18 residues long. The CDR3 is CASRPHGLAGGSYNEQFF. The CDR3 region has the DNA TGTGCCAGCAGGCCTCACGGACTAGCGGGAGGATCCTACAATGAGCAGTTCTTC.

This rearrangement joins TRBV28 to TRBJ1-1, with TRBD1 matching 8 bases. Germline CDR1 MDHEN, CDR2 SYDVKM. The CDR3 consists of 13 residues. V shed 6 bases, J shed 5 bases, and the junction held 5 bases outside the gene matches. The CDR3 sequence: CASRQGAWTEAFF. The CDR3 DNA sequence: TGTGCCAGCAGGCAGGGGGCGTGGACTGAAGCTTTCTTT.

This chain joins TRBV24-1 and TRBJ2-2; perhaps TRBD2 as D (5 bases). Germline V gene lookup returns CDR1 KGHDR and CDR2 SFDVKD. The CDR3 has 12 residues. The V end lost 7 bases, the J end lost 3 bases, and 5 bases lay between the germline ends. CDR3 nucleotide sequence: TGTGCCACCAGAGCGGACACCGGGGAGCTGTTTTTT. Its translation is CATRADTGELFF.

The rearrangement uses TRBV24-1 and TRBJ1-1; weak D call: TRBD1 (5 bases). Deletions cut 2 bases from V and 0 bases from J, with 12 bases between. CDR3 length: 16 amino acids. Germline V CDR1 and CDR2: KGHDR, SFDVKD. Written as DNA, the CDR3 is TGTGCCACCAGTGATTCCCCAGACAGTATGAACACTGAAGCTTTCTTT. Its translation is CATSDSPDSMNTEAFF.

This chain links TRBV19 with TRBJ1-2; 9 bases are shared with TRBD1. CDR1 is LNHDA and CDR2 is SQIVND in the germline V gene (reference sequence). The J segment lost 8 bases and the V segment lost 7 bases, leaving 5 bases of the junction unmatched. The CDR3 is made up of 12 amino acids. CDR3 DNA: TGTGCCAGTAATGACAGGGGGGTAGGCTACACCTTC. It is translated as CASNDRGVGYTF.

This chain connects TRBV7-3 to TRBJ1-1, with TRBD1 as a possible D gene (6 bases). The CDR3 has 14 amino acids. The ends were cut back, 5 bases at V and 6 bases at J, with 16 bases in the middle. CDR1 SGHTA and CDR2 FQGTGA come from the germline V gene. The CDR3 bases are TGTGCCAGCAGCCTCGGAGGGGGGGCAGCTGAAGCTTTCTTT. Amino acid sequence: CASSLGGGAAEAFF. The complete variable domain, with remaining parts taken from reference TRBV7-3 and TRBJ1-1, reads GAGVSQTPSNKVTEKGKYVELRCDPISGHTALYWYRQSLGQGPEFLIYFQGTGAADDSGLPNDRFFAVRPEGSVSTLKIQRTERGDSAVYLCASSLGGGAAEAFFGQGTRLTVV.

The chain is built from TRBV30 and TRBJ1-1; D perhaps matches TRBD1 (5 bases). The CDR3 covers 13 residues. Trimming pared 7 bases from V and 2 bases from J, leaving 14 bases between. CDR1 and CDR2 (germline): GTSNPN, SVGIG (reference sequence). DNA for the CDR3: TGTGCCTATTGCAGGGTATTAAACACTGAAGCTTTCTTT. Protein product: CAYCRVLNTEAFF.